This TCR beta chain comes out of a study of PD-L1 blockade in urothelial cancer. For the study at large: Timepoints chosen for blood analysis were 3 weeks (second dose) and 6 weeks after treatment start.

With 0 bases removed from V and 7 bases from J, the gap between germline ends came to 7 bases. CDR3 size: 12 residues. Looked up from germline, CDR1 is SGHNT and CDR2 is YYREEE (reference sequence). This clone was observed a single time. Assay used: immunoSEQ multiplex PCR; TCRdb lists only in-frame clones, some missing. Among some 67,000 clones, around nine tenths were seen once, and the ten largest hold approximately 3.2%. The sequencing used PBMCs, collected around atezolizumab (anti-PD-L1) treatment. This rearrangement joins TRBV5-4 to TRBJ2-5; possibly TRBD2 for D (6 bases). This clonotype was obtained from a man in his 60s with urothelial cancer. The CDR3 region is CASSLEGGTQYF. In DNA, the CDR3 is TGTGCCAGCAGCTTGGAGGGAGGGACCCAGTACTTC.